The present entry profiles one TCR beta chain with its context. This sample was taken from a study of blood T cell repertoires in COVID-19. The authors' processing: By means of reference gene primer amplification, nucleated cell counts were estimated. The table came from immunoSEQ multiplex PCR; TCRdb's copy has only in-frame clones and leaves some out. V, J and clone size are taken as reported in that table, and D and trimming were inferred from the DNA itself. The table includes about 220,000 clones, 65% to 85% detected once. The CDR3 has 16 amino acids. Germline assignment: CDR1 SGHNT and CDR2 YYREEE (reference sequence). With V trimmed by 3 bases and J by 0 bases, 5 bases remained unmatched.

The sequence was collected from a human donor in a cohort sampled during active COVID-19. The sample was peripheral blood. V and J are TRBV5-4 and TRBJ2-5; 10 bases match TRBD1. The CDR3 here is CASSSKDRGYQETQYF. The CDR3 DNA follows: TGTGCCAGCAGCTCGAAGGACAGGGGGTACCAAGAGACCCAGTACTTC.